This TCR beta chain originates from a study of blood T cell repertoires in COVID-19. V lost 5 bases and J lost 1, with 14 bases in between. The CDR3 is 15 amino acids. The germline V gene has CDR1 SGHRS and CDR2 YFSETQ. Authors' methods: Nucleated cell number was recorded as an estimate derived from reference gene primer amplification. The data were produced by immunoSEQ multiplex PCR, yet TCRdb's version contains in-frame clones alone and is incomplete. V, J and clone size were drawn from that table, and D and trimming were deduced from the DNA. The sample holds hundreds of thousands of clones, around nine tenths seen once.

The chain is built from TRBV5-1 and TRBJ2-3, with unresolved D. This clonotype was obtained from an older woman with acute or convalescent COVID-19. The source material was peripheral blood. The CDR3 nucleotides are TGCGCCAGCAGTTGGGTGGGCACTGGCACAGATACGCAGTATTTT. Amino acids: CASSWVGTGTDTQYF.